The 11 T cell receptor beta chains below come from one sample, sequenced in a study of cytomegalovirus exposure and HLA in healthy donors. Generated by immunoSEQ multiplex PCR, the TCRdb table keeps only in-frame clones and is missing some. The table includes 100,000 to 150,000 clones, roughly 90% detected once. Sequencing was done on a sample of PBMCs. These receptors all stem from a woman aged 18-29 years in good health and CMV-seronegative.

This clone was observed once. The V and J genes are TRBV2 and TRBJ2-1; maybe TRBD2 (5 bases). The CDR3 consists of 16 residues. From germline, CDR1 is SNHLY and CDR2 FYNNEI. V gave up 5 bases and J gave up 3 bases, with 17 bases separating them. The CDR3 DNA reads TGTGCCAGCAGTCCGGACTCTGACCGAGGCTACAATGAGCAGTTCTTC. It specifies CASSPDSDRGYNEQFF.

This chain joins TRBV5-1 and TRBJ2-3; 12 bases agree with TRBD2. Germline V gene data show CDR1 as SGHRS and CDR2 as YFSETQ. The V gene end was trimmed by 4 bases and the J gene end by 4 bases; junction bases not matched to a gene: 7. The CDR3 extends over 16 amino acids. CDR3 coding DNA: TGCGCCAGCAGCCCGGGACTAGCGGGCGGGGCAGATACGCAGTATTTT. Its protein product is CASSPGLAGGADTQYF.

The gene calls are TRBV6-5 and TRBJ1-2; D remains unclear. This CDR3 spans 12 amino acids. V shed 5 bases and J shed 4 bases, with 8 bases lying between them. The germline V gene has CDR1 MNHEY and CDR2 SVGAGI. CDR3 nucleotide sequence: TGTGCCAGCAGTCTAGCGGGCTATGGCTACACCTTC. This encodes CASSLAGYGYTF.

V gene TRBV7-8 combines with J gene TRBJ1-1; TRBD1 might be the D (5 bases). This CDR3 is built from 14 residues. V lost 5 bases, J lost 1 base, and 11 bases lay in between. Germline V gives CDR1 SGHVS, CDR2 FQNEAQ. In DNA, the CDR3 is TGTGCCAGCAGCGCGGGACGGCCGAACACTGAAGCTTTCTTT. It yields the protein CASSAGRPNTEAFF.

The chain couples TRBV27 to TRBJ1-2; D ambiguous. V gave up 0 bases and J gave up 2 bases, with 7 bases separating them. Germline assignment: CDR1 MNHEY and CDR2 SMNVEV (reference sequence). CDR3 length equals 14 residues. The CDR3 spells CASSLSGGNYGYTF. The CDR3 region has the DNA TGTGCCAGCAGTTTATCAGGAGGGAACTATGGCTACACCTTC.

The chain joins TRBV5-6 to TRBJ2-7; D possibly corresponds to TRBD1 (5 bases). V lost 0 bases and J 0 bases, leaving 10 bases between the germline ends. This CDR3 is built from 15 residues. Germline CDR1 SGHDT, CDR2 YYEEEE. The CDR3 DNA sequence: TGTGCCAGCAGCTTGGGGCAGGGTCTCTCCTACGAGCAGTACTTC. This sequence encodes CASSLGQGLSYEQYF.

V usage is TRBV2 and J usage is TRBJ2-1; D gene uncertain. The CDR3 loop spans 14 amino acids. CDR1 and CDR2 (germline): SNHLY, FYNNEI. Trimming stripped 6 bases from V and 0 bases from J, with 9 bases between. The CDR3 coding sequence is TGTGCCAGCAGGGTTATGAGCTCCTACAATGAGCAGTTCTTC. This sequence encodes CASRVMSSYNEQFF.

The table lists this clone with a count of one. CDR3 DNA sequence: TGCAGCGTTGAACAGGGTAACACTGAAGCTTTCTTT. It codes for CSVEQGNTEAFF. V is TRBV29-1 and J is TRBJ1-1, with a weak D call TRBD1 (5 bases). Looked up from germline, CDR1 is SQVTM and CDR2 is ANQGSEA. This CDR3 contains 12 residues. Trimming pared 2 bases from V and 2 bases from J, leaving 6 bases between. The full variable domain, rest sourced from reference TRBV29-1 and TRBJ1-1, is SAVISQKPSRDICQRGTSLTIQCQVDSQVTMMFWYRQQPGQSLTLIATANQGSEATYESGFVIDKFPISRPNLTFSTLTVSNMSPEDSSIYLCSVEQGNTEAFFGQGTRLTVV.

This clone was seen a handful of times. The rearrangement uses TRBV7-9 and TRBJ1-2; 8 bases fit TRBD1. Germline V gives CDR1 SEHNR, CDR2 FQNEAQ (reference sequence). The V segment lost 5 bases and the J segment 4 bases; nucleotides outside the gene matches: 6. The CDR3 consists of 14 residues. The DNA for the CDR3 is TGTGCCAGCAGCCCTCACAGGGGGACCTATGGCTACACCTTC. This codes for CASSPHRGTYGYTF.

Only one count was recorded for this clone. The rearrangement links TRBV7-9 to TRBJ2-3; a weak D match, TRBD2 (5 bases). The CDR3 runs 15 residues. V was shortened by 5 bases and J by 3 bases, with 15 bases between the two germline ends. From germline, CDR1 is SEHNR and CDR2 FQNEAQ (reference sequence). CDR3 amino acids: CASSPREGVTDTQYF. In DNA, the CDR3 is TGTGCCAGCAGCCCCCGAGAGGGCGTAACAGATACGCAGTATTTT.

The chain recombines TRBV5-6 with TRBJ2-3, with 7 bases matching TRBD1. The CDR3 has 16 amino acids. V shed 5 bases and J 4 bases; nucleotides not matched to a gene: 13. Germline V CDR1 and CDR2: SGHDT, YYEEEE. The CDR3 protein is CASSFGTAPNPDTQYF. In nucleotides, the CDR3 is TGTGCCAGCAGTTTCGGGACAGCGCCGAACCCAGATACGCAGTATTTT.